This TCR beta chain was documented in a study of blood T cell repertoires in COVID-19 (dated by TCRdb to about 2020). The study in broad terms: The collaborator samples originated in the United States, Italy and Spain and spanned the acute and convalescent phases of COVID-19. Deeply sampled blood TCRbeta repertoires from subjects exposed to, actively infected with, or recovered from COVID-19 were included in the dataset. The sample metadata nearly always contained a de-identified subject ID, COVID-19 status, age in years and sex. The repertoires were released in a freely available public database meant as a resource for research on the immune response to SARS-CoV-2. The prospective study material was composed of cDNA or gDNA derived from T cells, B-cell-depleted T cells, or PBMCs. HLA class I and class II types, where available, came from metadata supplied by the sample provider rather than from assay-based typing. The samples were drawn from the first 160 participants of the ongoing ImmuneRACE study and from 1,254 subjects provided by 6 global collaborators.

Cut back by 6 bases and 1 base, the V and J ends lie 15 bases apart. Including the terminal cysteine and phenylalanine, the CDR3 comprises 16 residues. Only the CDR3 region is kept as DNA, spanning 48 bases read in frame from base 1. From the germline V gene (reference sequence), CDR1 is SEHNR and CDR2 is FQNEAQ. To note about this clone: Its specific antigen is unknown. The sample holds no much larger clone one base away, and base qualities are not on file.

Here is what the overall study found, with its caveats: Clinical and demographic metadata were provided uncurated, with the amount varying by source and participant.

The immunoSEQ Assay, a bias-controlled multiplex PCR, was used to amplify TCRbeta CDR3 regions from genomic DNA. On the study's bioinformatics: The number of nucleated cells in each sample was estimated from the amplification of reference gene primers within the assay. Sequence reads were collapsed and filtered to measure the absolute abundance of every unique TCRbeta CDR3 rearrangement. For each sample, productive Simpson clonality was calculated by taking the square root of Simpson's diversity index across productive rearrangements. TCRdb mirrors the immuneACCESS table, restricted to in-frame sequences. Some clones are absent from its copies; in checked studies, under half trace to an unresolved V gene, and the reason for the others is unknown. Clone size and V and J calls were adopted from that table, with D and trimming inferred from the DNA. This sample has some 270,000 clones in its table, and roughly 84% of those were observed once. Over 1.5% of the sample rests with the top ten.

Another Seattle source contributed samples from volunteer blood donors who had recovered from COVID-19. Whole blood was collected in K2EDTA tubes by collaborating institutions according to the institutions' own protocols. For TCRbeta analysis, collaborators shipped samples in one of three forms: frozen whole blood, isolated PBMCs, or DNA extracted from either of those sample types. The sequence was obtained from a woman in her thirties or forties who had recovered from COVID-19. Rearrangement joined TRBV7-9 to TRBJ2-2, with no reliable assignment of the D segment. The specimen was peripheral blood. The nucleotide sequence is given as TGTGCCAGCAGACCCAGAAGAGGTCAGAACACCGGGGAGCTGTTTTTT. It is translated as CASRPRRGQNTGELFF.